What follows are 20 T cell receptor beta chains derived from one specimen sequenced in a study of OX40 agonist ivuxolimab in advanced cancers. Libraries were prepared by immunoSEQ multiplex PCR; TCRdb keeps only in-frame clonotypes and omits some of them. The sample lists around 95,000 clones, 85% to 95% occurring once. The sample here was CD4+ or CD8+ T cells sorted from blood, taken in a trial of the OX40 agonist ivuxolimab. The receptors originated from an adult with an advanced solid tumor such as melanoma, head and neck, liver or kidney cancer.

The chain recombines TRBV19 with TRBJ2-2; the match to TRBD2 covers 7 bases. CDR1 LNHDA and CDR2 SQIVND come from the germline V gene (reference sequence). The CDR3 is made up of 14 amino acids. Unmatched junction bases numbered 6, after V lost 6 bases and J lost 5 bases. CDR3 protein: CASRPSGVTGELFF. CDR3 nucleotides: TGTGCCAGTAGACCTAGCGGTGTTACCGGGGAGCTGTTTTTT.

The V gene is TRBV11-1, the J gene TRBJ2-5; 7 nucleotides line up with TRBD2. CDR1 and CDR2 (germline): SGHAT, FQDESV (reference sequence). The trim removed 7 bases at V and 4 bases at J, leaving 15 bases unmatched. This CDR3 has 16 residues. This CDR3 reads CASTKSMSGRGETQYF. In nucleotides, the CDR3 is TGTGCCAGCACCAAAAGTATGAGTGGGAGGGGAGAGACCCAGTACTTC.

The J gene is TRBJ1-5, the V gene TRBV5-1; a weak D match, TRBD1 (6 bases). Trimming removed 0 bases at V and 13 bases at J, with 14 bases between. CDR3 length: 13 residues. The V gene's germline CDR1 is SGHRS and CDR2 YFSETQ. The CDR3 coding sequence is TGCGCCAGCAGCTTGGGCCAGGGGACCATTCAGCATTTT. Amino acid sequence: CASSLGQGTIQHF.

The gene calls are TRBV6-5 and TRBJ1-4, with 7 positions matching TRBD1. Germline CDR1 and CDR2: MNHEY and SVGAGI. The CDR3 spans 14 residues. Trimming took 5 bases from V and 8 from J; bases not matched to a gene: 8. The CDR3 sequence is CASSPRQGPEKLFF. For the CDR3, the DNA is TGTGCCAGCAGTCCCCGACAGGGACCCGAAAAACTGTTTTTT.

The chain has TRBV27 and TRBJ2-1, with TRBD2 identical over 15 bases. The CDR3 is 17 residues long. The V gene's germline CDR1 is MNHEY and CDR2 SMNVEV (reference sequence). The trim removed 5 bases at V and 9 bases at J, leaving 11 bases unmatched. The CDR3 DNA reads as TGTGCCAGCAGTACCCCGGGACTAGCGGGGGGATTGAGTGAGCAGTTCTTC. Encoded protein: CASSTPGLAGGLSEQFF.

The chain is built from TRBV5-1 and TRBJ1-3, with D possibly matching TRBD1 (5 bases). The CDR3 loop spans 18 amino acids. The V and J ends lost 4 bases and 0 bases respectively, with 20 bases between them. Germline CDR1 and CDR2: SGHRS and YFSETQ. The CDR3 reads CASSKYYPGYFSGNTIYF. Written as DNA, the CDR3 is TGCGCCAGCAGCAAATATTACCCAGGGTATTTCTCTGGAAACACCATATATTTT.

This chain connects TRBV4-3 to TRBJ1-5, with D unresolved. V was shortened by 0 bases and J by 1 base, with 7 bases between the two germline ends. The length of the CDR3 is 15 residues. Germline V CDR1 and CDR2: LGHNA, YSLEER. In DNA, the CDR3 is TGCGCCAGCAGCCAAGACATAAGGAGCAATCAGCCCCAGCATTTT. Its protein is CASSQDIRSNQPQHF.

This clone has just a few counts. V usage is TRBV6-5 and J usage is TRBJ1-4; unclear D gene. The V gene lost 0 bases and the J gene lost 3 bases, with 8 bases spanning the gap. The CDR3 covers 15 residues. CDR1 and CDR2 from the germline V gene are MNHEY and SVGAGI. The CDR3 protein is CASSYSGSPNEKLFF. The CDR3 bases are TGTGCCAGCAGTTACTCAGGGAGTCCTAATGAAAAACTGTTTTTT.

The chain links TRBV27 to TRBJ2-3; D gene unclear. The CDR3 covers 13 residues. V lost 4 bases and J lost 2, with 7 bases in between. From germline, CDR1 is MNHEY and CDR2 SMNVEV (reference sequence). The CDR3, as DNA: TGTGCCAGCAGTTCCCGAAACACAGATACGCAGTATTTT. It specifies CASSSRNTDTQYF.

This sequence joins TRBV4-3 and TRBJ1-1; D gene uncertain. Germline loops: CDR1 LGHNA, CDR2 YSLEER. This CDR3 is 15 amino acids long. The V end lost 5 bases, the J end lost 5 bases, and 18 bases lay between the germline ends. For the CDR3, the DNA is TGCGCCAGCAGCGCCCAACGGGCGGGGTTAACTGAAGCTTTCTTT. This gives the protein CASSAQRAGLTEAFF.

CDR3 loop: CATSRDYWDISNIQYF. CDR3 nucleotide sequence: TGTGCCACCAGCAGAGATTATTGGGATATCAGCAACATTCAGTACTTC. The rearrangement joins TRBV15 to TRBJ2-4; no definite D call. This CDR3 has 16 residues. Germline CDR1 LNHNV, CDR2 YYDKDF (reference sequence). Trimming stripped 0 bases from V and 7 bases from J, with 16 bases between.

The genes are TRBV6-6 and TRBJ2-6; no definite D call. Trimming stripped 10 bases from V and 0 bases from J, with 7 bases between. CDR1 is MNHNY and CDR2 is SVGAGI in the germline V gene (reference sequence). This CDR3 contains 13 residues. The CDR3, as DNA: TGTGCCACCCGAAACTCTGGGGCCAACGTCCTGACTTTC. This sequence encodes CATRNSGANVLTF.

The V call is TRBV2, the J call TRBJ1-2; 9 nucleotides line up with TRBD1. Germline CDR1 reads SNHLY; CDR2 reads FYNNEI. The CDR3 runs 13 residues. The J segment lost 8 bases and the V segment lost 7 bases, leaving 8 bases of the junction unmatched. CDR3 sequence reads: CASNPGQGDGYTF. Here the CDR3 DNA reads TGTGCCAGCAATCCGGGACAGGGAGACGGCTACACCTTC.

A remark on this clone: The same CDR3 also results from other DNA sequences found in this sample. V gene TRBV2 combines with J gene TRBJ2-3, with D uncertain. Trimming shortened V by 6 bases and J by 2 bases, and 3 bases separated the two germline ends. Germline V gives CDR1 SNHLY, CDR2 FYNNEI. The CDR3 contains 11 residues. CDR3 bases: TGTGCCAGCAGCTACACAGATACGCAGTATTTT. Residues: CASSYTDTQYF.

The J gene is TRBJ1-5, the V gene TRBV4-3, with 7 bases fitting TRBD1. Per the germline V gene, CDR1 is LGHNA and CDR2 is YSLEER. The CDR3 runs 13 residues. With V trimmed by 5 bases and J by 4 bases, 2 bases remained unmatched. Written as DNA, the CDR3 is TGCGCCAGCAGCGGGACAGCTAATCAGCCCCAGCATTTT. Its protein is CASSGTANQPQHF.

The V call is TRBV18, the J call TRBJ2-7; D gene ambiguous. The CDR3 runs to 11 residues. Germline lookup yields CDR1 KGHSH and CDR2 LQKENI. Trimming took off 5 bases at V and 0 bases at J, with 2 bases between the two ends. CDR3 region: CASSSSYEQYF. The CDR3 bases are TGTGCCAGCTCAAGCTCCTACGAGCAGTACTTC.

This chain joins TRBV7-8 and TRBJ1-2, with D perhaps TRBD1 (5 bases). The CDR3 extends over 12 amino acids. The V and J ends lost 5 bases and 10 bases respectively, with 14 bases between them. CDR1 and CDR2 (germline): SGHVS, FQNEAQ. CDR3 nucleotides: TGTGCCAGCAGCCTCAGCGGGGGGGTCTACACCTTC. Amino acids: CASSLSGGVYTF.

This chain joins TRBV7-3 and TRBJ1-1; D perhaps matches TRBD1 (5 bases). Per germline, CDR1 SGHTA and CDR2 FQGTGA. This CDR3 region has 14 residues. The germline V and J ends were trimmed by 5 bases and 4 bases, with 14 bases remaining between them. CDR3 nucleotides: TGTGCCAGCAGCCCCGGCGGGGACGGCACTGAAGCTTTCTTT. It specifies CASSPGGDGTEAFF.

The V gene is TRBV28, the J gene TRBJ2-3; 8 nucleotides align to TRBD2. The CDR3 spans 17 residues. The V gene's germline CDR1 is MDHEN and CDR2 SYDVKM. Losses at the gene ends were 4 bases for V and 2 bases for J; bases not matched to a gene: 11. CDR3 DNA: TGTGCCAGCAGTTACCCAGGGGCGGGGGGTTACACAGATACGCAGTATTTT. This sequence encodes CASSYPGAGGYTDTQYF.

This clone has only one observation. The rearrangement joins TRBV11-1 to TRBJ2-7; tentative D call: TRBD2 (6 bases). Trimming pared 2 bases from V and 6 bases from J, leaving 14 bases between. This CDR3 is built from 14 residues. The germline CDR1 and CDR2 sequences are SGHAT and FQDESV (reference sequence). The CDR3 loop is CASSLRRGAFEQYF. In DNA, the CDR3 is TGTGCCAGCAGCTTAAGGCGGGGAGCTTTCGAGCAGTACTTC.